This entry describes one TCR beta chain. Its antigen remains unidentified. The data were taken from a study of cytotoxic CD8 clonotypes in ibrutinib-treated CLL. Study-level results: Few clonotypes were public, and these shrank or held steady under treatment. Against age-matched healthy donors, baseline clonality ran higher and tracked circulating CD8+ T-cell counts. The study sampled sustained-remission and progressing patients at different times.

Assay: immunoSEQ multiplex PCR; the TCRdb copy retains only in-frame clones and omits some. The table shows about 70,000 clones, with 75% to 95% occurring only once. V was trimmed by 2 bases and J by 2 bases, leaving 11 bases between them. Looked up from germline, CDR1 is MDHEN and CDR2 is SYDVKM. The CDR3 totals 15 residues. The chain is built from TRBV28 and TRBJ2-3, with D uncertain. The sequence came from a human donor with chronic lymphocytic leukemia. Sequenced here: PBMCs, sampled after 12 months of ibrutinib treatment. CDR3 residues: CASSLARSFTDTQYF. The DNA of the CDR3 is TGTGCCAGCAGTTTAGCAAGGAGCTTCACAGATACGCAGTATTTT.